The 16 T cell receptor beta chains below come from one sample, sequenced in a study of T cell repertoires in cytomegalovirus infection. The antigens for these receptors are not known. A single record per CDR3 protein comes from TCRdb applying MiXCR to the reads. The sample carries about 500,000 distinct CDR3 sequences, around 35% recorded once. Material: cultured PBMCs, obtained from culture after CMV antigen stimulation. These receptors were obtained from a human donor in good health (CMV status not recorded). Some clones in this sample may be carry-over from other donors' samples.

The rearrangement links TRBV11-2 to TRBJ2-1, with D possibly matching TRBD2 (5 bases). Trimming left V 1 base short and J 1 base short, with 14 bases between. Germline V gene lookup returns CDR1 SGHAT and CDR2 FQNNGV. This CDR3 has 17 residues. The CDR3 region is CASSLVRRMGSYNEQFF. CDR3 nucleotide sequence: TGTGCCAGCAGCTTAGTCCGGAGGATGGGATCCTACAATGAGCAGTTCTTC.

The chain recombines TRBV20-1 with TRBJ1-6; D unclear. CDR1 is DFQATT, CDR2 SNEGSKA, per germline (reference sequence). V lost 1 base and J 10 bases, leaving 11 bases between the germline ends. CDR3 size: 13 residues. DNA for the CDR3: TGCAGTGCTAGAGCCGGGAAGTTATCACCCCTCCACTTT. This translates into CSARAGKLSPLHF.

The CDR3 coding sequence is TGTGCCATCAGCGGGACTAGCGGGAGGATGAGTGAGCAGTTCTTC. It translates to CAISGTSGRMSEQFF. V usage is TRBV10-3 and J usage is TRBJ2-1, with 15 bases that match TRBD2. The CDR3 extends over 15 amino acids. Trimming took 6 bases from V and 9 from J; bases not matched to a gene: 6. CDR1 is ENHRY and CDR2 is SYGVKD in the germline V gene.

This clonotype was seen a few times. This sequence joins TRBV28 and TRBJ1-1; 8 bases are a match to TRBD1. Germline assignment: CDR1 MDHEN and CDR2 SYDVKM. The V gene end was trimmed by 6 bases and the J gene end by 3 bases; junction bases not matched to a gene: 6. The CDR3 extends over 14 amino acids. The CDR3 loop is CASSETGVHTEAFF. The CDR3, as DNA: TGTGCCAGCAGCGAGACAGGGGTCCACACTGAAGCTTTCTTT.

V and J are TRBV10-3 and TRBJ2-6; 12 bases are a match to TRBD2. CDR1 is ENHRY and CDR2 is SYGVKD in the germline V gene. The CDR3 runs 17 residues. V was clipped by 4 bases and J by 4 bases; unmatched bases: 5. CDR3: CAISVGLAGSGANVLTF. DNA of the CDR3: TGTGCCATCAGTGTTGGACTAGCGGGGAGCGGGGCCAACGTCCTGACTTTC.

The chain uses TRBV28 and TRBJ1-1, with TRBD1 as a possible D gene (6 bases). The CDR3 is 17 residues long. Germline V gene lookup returns CDR1 MDHEN and CDR2 SYDVKM. The V and J ends lost 4 bases and 1 base respectively, with 19 bases between them. The CDR3 DNA is TGTGCCAGCAGTTCCCTTTTGGACAGTCGGTCGAACACTGAAGCTTTCTTT. Protein: CASSSLLDSRSNTEAFF.

This clonotype was counted only a few times. The chain couples TRBV7-2 to TRBJ1-5; no clear D gene. Trimming removed 0 bases from V and 7 bases from J, with 7 bases in between. Germline loops: CDR1 SGHTA, CDR2 FQGNSA. This CDR3 is 13 amino acids long. CDR3 in DNA: TGTGCCAGCAGCTTAGCGCCCGAACAGCCCCAGCATTTT. It translates to CASSLAPEQPQHF.

The V call is TRBV19, the J call TRBJ2-4, with 11 bases lining up with TRBD2. This CDR3 is built from 19 residues. Germline values: CDR1 LNHDA, CDR2 SQIVND (reference sequence). The trim removed 5 bases at V and 2 bases at J, leaving 14 bases unmatched. The CDR3 DNA follows: TGTGCCAGTAGTTCCCGACTAGCGGGGCGGCAAGGGACCAAAAACATTCAGTACTTC. This codes for CASSSRLAGRQGTKNIQYF.

This clonotype appeared a few times. This sequence joins TRBV6-2 or TRBV6-3 and TRBJ2-7, with TRBD2 identical over 10 bases. This CDR3 is 15 amino acids long. V was clipped by 7 bases and J by 4 bases; unmatched bases: 10. Germline V gene sequence: CDR1 MNHEY, CDR2 SVGEGT. The DNA of the CDR3 is TGTGCCAGCACTGGAGCGGGAGGGCCCTCTTACGAGCAGTACGTC. This encodes CASTGAGGPSYEQYV.

This chain joins TRBV19 and TRBJ2-2, with 7 bases aligning to TRBD1. V was clipped by 6 bases and J by 5 bases; unmatched bases: 12. Germline V lookup: CDR1 LNHDA, CDR2 SQIVND (reference sequence). This CDR3 contains 16 residues. CDR3: CASSLRRQGRTGELFF. In DNA form, the CDR3 reads TGTGCCAGTAGCCTCCGGCGACAGGGTAGGACCGGGGAGCTGTTTTTT.

This clonotype was seen a handful of times. J is TRBJ1-2 and V is TRBV2, with unresolved D. The CDR3 length is 12 residues. V shed 3 bases and J shed 5 bases, with 7 bases lying between them. CDR1 and CDR2 (germline): SNHLY, FYNNEI. The CDR3 here is CASSDFGYGYTF. The CDR3 nucleotides are TGTGCCAGCAGTGATTTCGGTTATGGCTACACCTTC.

The CDR3 protein is CATFPGGTDTQYF. CDR3 nucleotide sequence: TGTGCCACCTTCCCGGGGGGCACAGATACGCAGTATTTT. V is TRBV12-3 or TRBV12-4 and J is TRBJ2-3; tentative D call: TRBD2 (6 bases). The CDR3 is 13 amino acids. Trimming took 10 bases from V and 1 from J, leaving 12 bases between them.

In its sample, this clonotype was seen a few times. The V and J genes are TRBV6-5 and TRBJ1-2; D is ambiguous. Trimming cost V 5 bases and J 4 bases, with 23 bases left between them. The CDR3 spans 17 residues. Per germline, CDR1 MNHEY and CDR2 SVGAGI. The CDR3 sequence: CASSADERARVLYGYTF. In DNA form, the CDR3 reads TGTGCCAGCAGTGCCGACGAGCGGGCGAGGGTACTCTATGGCTACACCTTC.

The rearrangement links TRBV7-3 to TRBJ2-2; D is possibly TRBD1 or TRBD2 (6 bases each). The V end was cut by 5 bases, the J end by 4 bases, with 17 bases between. Germline CDR1 and CDR2: SGHTA and FQGTGA. This CDR3 has 16 residues. CDR3: CASSRTGTRGTGELFF. CDR3 DNA sequence: TGTGCCAGCAGCCGTACAGGGACTCGGGGCACCGGGGAGCTGTTTTTT.

This sequence joins TRBV12-3 or TRBV12-4 and TRBJ2-7; 8 bases are shared with TRBD1. Losses at the gene ends were 6 bases for V and 6 bases for J; bases not matched to a gene: 13. This CDR3 has 15 residues. CDR3 loop: CASSSALDRVGEQYF. The CDR3 DNA reads as TGTGCCAGCAGCTCAGCGTTGGACAGGGTTGGCGAGCAGTACTTC.

This clonotype appeared a few times. The V and J genes are TRBV28 and TRBJ1-5; no clear D. The CDR3 consists of 15 residues. In germline, CDR1 is MDHEN, CDR2 SYDVKM. V dropped 5 bases and J dropped 7 bases, with 18 bases sitting between them. The CDR3 region is CASSPKGLFNQPQHF. DNA of the CDR3: TGTGCCAGCAGTCCTAAGGGCCTTTTCAACCAGCCCCAGCATTTT.